The 30 T cell receptor beta chains listed next were all sequenced from one sample in a study of blood T cell repertoires in COVID-19. Using immunoSEQ multiplex PCR, the repertoire was profiled, and TCRdb retains in-frame clones only, with some absent. The data contain about 150,000 clones, 60% to 85% of them singletons. The sequencing input was peripheral blood. The receptors were sampled from a man between 45 and 60 years old with active or convalescent COVID-19.

There are many counts of this clone. The rearrangement links TRBV12-5 to TRBJ2-7; tentatively, D is TRBD2 (6 bases). V was trimmed by 8 bases and J by 1 base, leaving 12 bases between them. The V gene's germline CDR1 is LGHNT and CDR2 FRNRAP. This CDR3 is 13 amino acids long. The CDR3 loop reads CASQQGGSYEQYF. In nucleotides, the CDR3 is TGTGCTAGTCAGCAGGGAGGATCCTACGAGCAGTACTTC.

The chain links TRBV3-1 (or the pseudogene TRBV3-2) to TRBJ2-1, with D maybe TRBD2 (5 bases). Looked up from germline, CDR1 is LGHDT and CDR2 is YNNKEL (reference sequence). The CDR3 extends over 18 amino acids. The ends were cut back, 1 base at V and 5 bases at J, with 21 bases in the middle. This chain's CDR3 is CASSQALMWESQHNEQFF. As DNA, the CDR3 is TGTGCCAGCAGCCAAGCCCTTATGTGGGAGTCCCAACACAATGAGCAGTTCTTC.

The genes are TRBV11-3 and TRBJ2-6, with D possibly matching TRBD1 (6 bases). This CDR3 comprises 16 residues. The V end lost 4 bases, the J end lost 0 bases, and 10 bases lay between the germline ends. The germline gives CDR1 SGHNT, CDR2 YENEEA. In DNA, the CDR3 is TGTGCCAGCAGCTCGGTCAGGGGCTCTGGGGCCAACGTCCTGACTTTC. Its translation: CASSSVRGSGANVLTF.

This clone has a single count. The chain is built from TRBV7-3 and TRBJ1-2; D unresolved. The germline gives CDR1 SGHTA, CDR2 FQGTGA. V lost 3 bases, J lost 8 bases, and 13 bases lay in between. The CDR3 is made up of 13 amino acids. DNA for the CDR3: TGTGCCAGCAGCTTCGGAGGGTCTCGAGGCTACACCTTC. Translated: CASSFGGSRGYTF.

This clone was observed once. The CDR3 loop is CASSLAGPNYEQYF. CDR3 in DNA: TGTGCCAGCAGTTTAGCGGGCCCCAACTACGAGCAGTACTTC. V usage is TRBV27 and J usage is TRBJ2-7; D may be TRBD2 (5 bases). Trimming removed 2 bases from V and 3 bases from J, with 11 bases in between. The germline V gene has CDR1 MNHEY and CDR2 SMNVEV (reference sequence). The CDR3 consists of 14 residues.

The chain joins TRBV6-5 to TRBJ1-1; possible D gene TRBD1, 5 bases. This CDR3 spans 14 amino acids. V lost 2 bases and J lost 7, with 14 bases in between. Looked up from germline, CDR1 is MNHEY and CDR2 is SVGAGI. The CDR3 here is CASSYTLGQVEAFF. The CDR3 DNA sequence: TGTGCCAGCAGTTACACCCTCGGACAAGTTGAAGCTTTCTTT.

The rearrangement uses TRBV2 and TRBJ1-1; a possible D gene is TRBD1 (6 bases). Germline CDR1 SNHLY, CDR2 FYNNEI. Deletions cut 1 base from V and 5 bases from J, with 11 bases between. The CDR3 totals 14 residues. CDR3 sequence (DNA): TGTGCCAGCAGTGAAGAGGGGGTTATGACTGAAGCTTTCTTT. Protein product: CASSEEGVMTEAFF.

The rearrangement joins TRBV27 to TRBJ1-2; D not resolved. The germline V gene has CDR1 MNHEY and CDR2 SMNVEV (reference sequence). CDR3 length: 15 amino acids. Deletions cut 5 bases from V and 3 bases from J, with 16 bases between. CDR3 region: CASSLGLPRDYGYTF. In DNA form, the CDR3 reads TGTGCCAGCAGTCTCGGACTCCCGAGGGACTATGGCTACACCTTC.

This clone was counted between two and nine times. The V call is TRBV4-2, the J call TRBJ2-1; possible D gene TRBD2, 5 bases. V dropped 4 bases and J dropped 5 bases, with 9 bases sitting between them. Looked up from germline, CDR1 is LGHNA and CDR2 is YNFKEQ. The CDR3 loop spans 13 amino acids. CDR3 in DNA: TGTGCCAGCAGCCTCGGACTCGACAATGAGCAGTTCTTC. It codes for CASSLGLDNEQFF.

This chain connects TRBV6-5 to TRBJ2-7, with 7 bases lining up with TRBD2. The CDR3 extends over 14 amino acids. The germline V gene encodes CDR1 MNHEY and CDR2 SVGAGI. V dropped 6 bases and J dropped 7; count of bases not matched to a gene: 12. The CDR3 sequence: CASSPRRESFEQYF. CDR3 in DNA: TGTGCCAGCAGCCCCCGGCGGGAGTCTTTTGAGCAGTACTTC.

J is TRBJ1-1 and V is TRBV9, with D perhaps matching TRBD1 (6 bases). The CDR3 extends over 16 amino acids. V lost 4 bases to trimming and J lost 3 bases, with 19 bases between them. Germline V gene lookup returns CDR1 SGDLS and CDR2 YYNGEE. CDR3 sequence (DNA): TGTGCCAGCAGCCGATTCCTAGGGGGTGGGGACACTGAAGCTTTCTTT. It encodes CASSRFLGGGDTEAFF.

V and J are TRBV6-5 and TRBJ1-5; 8 bases line up with TRBD1. The J segment lost 9 bases and the V segment lost 2 bases, leaving 6 bases of the junction unmatched. CDR3 length: 14 residues. CDR1 and CDR2 from the germline V gene are MNHEY and SVGAGI. The CDR3 DNA follows: TGTGCCAGCAGTTACGGACAGGGTTATTTGCCCCAGCATTTT. This gives the protein CASSYGQGYLPQHF.

This chain uses TRBV9 with TRBJ2-7; TRBD2 matches at 7 bases. CDR1 SGDLS and CDR2 YYNGEE come from the germline V gene. This CDR3 has 13 amino acids. Germline trimming cut 0 bases from V and 3 bases from J; bases unmatched to any gene: 0. The CDR3 nucleotides are TGTGCCAGCAGCGTAGGGGAGGGCTACGAGCAGTACTTC. It encodes CASSVGEGYEQYF.

CDR3 sequence (DNA): TGTGCCAGCAGCCCCTATTGGGTGACACAGAACACTGAAGCTTTCTTT. It codes for CASSPYWVTQNTEAFF. The chain combines TRBV5-6 with TRBJ1-1; D is unclear. V gave up 4 bases and J gave up 1 base, with 17 bases separating them. Looked up from germline, CDR1 is SGHDT and CDR2 is YYEEEE. There are 16 residues in the CDR3.

The chain employs TRBV7-2 and TRBJ2-7; TRBD2 agrees at 7 bases. J lost 1 base, V lost 0 bases, and 3 bases had no gene match. The V gene's germline CDR1 is SGHTA and CDR2 FQGNSA. The CDR3 covers 15 residues. The CDR3 DNA sequence: TGTGCCAGCAGCTTAGCCCCGGGACTATCCTACGAGCAGTACTTC. Translating gives CASSLAPGLSYEQYF. The variable domain in full, with the rest retrieved from reference TRBV7-2 and TRBJ2-7, is GAGVSQSPSNKVTEKGKDVELRCDPISGHTALYWYRQSLGQGLEFLIYFQGNSAPDKSGLPSDRFSAERTGGSVSTLTIQRTQQEDSAVYLCASSLAPGLSYEQYFGPGTRLTVT.

This clone was picked up a small number of times. The V and J genes are TRBV4-1 and TRBJ2-7; TRBD2 matches at 9 bases. Losses at the gene ends were 5 bases for V and 3 bases for J; bases not matched to a gene: 8. The CDR3 has 15 residues. Germline V CDR1 and CDR2: MGHRA, YSYEKL. CDR3 DNA: TGCGCCAGCAGCATGGGTCTAGCGGGATTCTACGAGCAGTACTTC. Protein product: CASSMGLAGFYEQYF.

With respect to this clone: The junction departs from germline at one end; a sequencing error may be responsible. The chain recombines TRBV19 with TRBJ2-6, with D uncertain. This CDR3 is built from 15 residues. Germline V gene lookup returns CDR1 LNHDA and CDR2 SQIVND (reference sequence). The CDR3, as DNA: TGTGCCAGTAGTTATAGCACAACTGGAGCCAACGTCCTGACTTTC. As protein: CASSYSTTGANVLTF.

The chain couples TRBV28 to TRBJ1-5, with D maybe TRBD1 (5 bases). CDR1 is MDHEN and CDR2 is SYDVKM in the germline V gene. V was cut by 2 bases and J by 4 bases, with 12 bases left in between. This CDR3 spans 15 amino acids. The CDR3 here is CASSLGGTANQPQHF. The CDR3 coding sequence is TGTGCCAGCAGTTTAGGGGGGACGGCAAATCAGCCCCAGCATTTT.

The chain has TRBV5-1 and TRBJ2-3; TRBD1 might be the D (5 bases). Trimming removed 1 base from V and 2 bases from J, with 11 bases in between. Germline-derived CDR1 and CDR2 are SGHRS and YFSETQ. The CDR3 sequence is 15 residues long. Written as DNA, the CDR3 is TGCGCCAGCAGCTTGCTGCAGGGATTCACAGATACGCAGTATTTT. Protein: CASSLLQGFTDTQYF.

This chain joins TRBV29-1 and TRBJ1-2; 7 positions match TRBD1. Per germline, CDR1 SQVTM and CDR2 ANQGSEA. This CDR3 has 12 amino acids. Trimming took 7 bases from V and 4 from J; bases not matched to a gene: 6. CDR3 in amino acids: CSASTGLYGYTF. The DNA for the CDR3 is TGCAGCGCATCGACAGGGCTCTATGGCTACACCTTC.

The chain uses TRBV28 and TRBJ1-1, with D maybe TRBD1 (5 bases). V was pared by 8 bases and J by 10 bases, with 17 bases between. Germline V CDR1 and CDR2: MDHEN, SYDVKM. The CDR3 spans 12 residues. CDR3 nucleotide sequence: TGTGCCAGCCTGGTGGCAGGGTGGCGAGCTTTCTTT. It translates to CASLVAGWRAFF.

The rearrangement joins TRBV10-3 to TRBJ2-3; 7 bases match TRBD1. CDR1 is ENHRY, CDR2 SYGVKD, per germline. The ends lost 11 bases at V and 2 bases at J; junction bases unmatched: 10. This CDR3 comprises 14 residues. Here the CDR3 DNA reads TGTGCCTTAAAACCGGGACAGAACACAGATACGCAGTATTTT. Amino acid sequence: CALKPGQNTDTQYF.

The chain uses TRBV10-3 and TRBJ2-7; D might be TRBD2 (6 bases). Deletions cut 3 bases from V and 5 bases from J, with 14 bases between. The CDR3 runs 14 residues. The germline V gene has CDR1 ENHRY and CDR2 SYGVKD. The DNA of the CDR3 is TGTGCCATCAGTGATCCCGGACCGGGGGACGAGCAGTACTTC. Amino acid sequence: CAISDPGPGDEQYF.

The chain uses TRBV24-1 and TRBJ2-1, with TRBD2 matching 13 bases. Germline CDR1 is KGHDR and CDR2 is SFDVKD. Losses at the gene ends were 5 bases for V and 9 bases for J; bases not matched to a gene: 15. This CDR3 comprises 18 residues. The CDR3 is CATSGDRGGLAGQSEQFF. CDR3 bases: TGTGCCACCAGTGGCGACAGAGGGGGACTAGCGGGACAGAGTGAGCAGTTCTTC.

The genes are TRBV10-3 and TRBJ2-3; TRBD2 might be the D (5 bases). Per germline, CDR1 ENHRY and CDR2 SYGVKD. The CDR3 runs 15 residues. Trimming pared 4 bases from V and 3 bases from J, leaving 14 bases between. CDR3: CAISARGIGTDTQYF. DNA for the CDR3: TGTGCCATCAGTGCGAGAGGGATCGGAACAGATACGCAGTATTTT.

The V and J genes are TRBV19 and TRBJ1-4; unclear D gene. Trimming removed 1 base at V and 0 bases at J, with 12 bases between. This CDR3 region has 17 residues. CDR1 is LNHDA and CDR2 is SQIVND in the germline V gene (reference sequence). The CDR3 region has the DNA TGTGCCAGTAGTATAGTTGCAGGCCCGGCAACTAATGAAAAACTGTTTTTT. Amino acid sequence: CASSIVAGPATNEKLFF.

This chain uses TRBV7-3 with TRBJ2-2; TRBD2 aligns across 10 bases. The CDR3 is 15 amino acids. V shed 1 base, J shed 6 bases, and the junction held 2 bases outside the gene matches. Germline CDR1 reads SGHTA; CDR2 reads FQGTGA. The CDR3 DNA follows: TGTGCCAGCAGCTTAATGACTAGCGGGCCCGGGGAGCTGTTTTTT. Residues: CASSLMTSGPGELFF.

The rearrangement uses TRBV11-2 and TRBJ1-1, with D uncertain. In germline, CDR1 is SGHAT, CDR2 FQNNGV. The CDR3 contains 13 residues. Trimming cost V 2 bases and J 7 bases, with 11 bases left between them. The CDR3 DNA follows: TGTGCCAGCAGCTTAAGCGGAGGGATTGAAGCTTTCTTT. It translates to CASSLSGGIEAFF.

The chain links TRBV7-9 to TRBJ2-7, with a tentative D call TRBD2 (5 bases). V lost 2 bases, J lost 5 bases, and 10 bases lay in between. The CDR3 has 13 amino acids. CDR1 SEHNR and CDR2 FQNEAQ come from the germline V gene (reference sequence). CDR3 protein: CASSLLRENEQYF. CDR3 sequence (DNA): TGTGCCAGCAGCTTATTGAGGGAAAACGAGCAGTACTTC. Complete variable domain (other parts from reference TRBV7-9 and TRBJ2-7): DTGVSQNPRHKITKRGQNVTFRCDPISEHNRLYWYRQTLGQGPEFLTYFQNEAQLEKSRLLSDRFSAERPKGSFSTLEIQRTEQGDSAMYLCASSLLRENEQYFGPGTRLTVT.

The V call is TRBV5-1, the J call TRBJ2-5; the D gene is possibly TRBD2 (6 bases). V was clipped by 0 bases and J by 7 bases, with 16 bases between them. The length of the CDR3 is 15 residues. Germline V gene lookup returns CDR1 SGHRS and CDR2 YFSETQ. The CDR3 sequence: CASSLDTSTRRTQYF. CDR3 coding DNA: TGCGCCAGCAGCTTGGATACTAGCACTCGGAGGACCCAGTACTTC.